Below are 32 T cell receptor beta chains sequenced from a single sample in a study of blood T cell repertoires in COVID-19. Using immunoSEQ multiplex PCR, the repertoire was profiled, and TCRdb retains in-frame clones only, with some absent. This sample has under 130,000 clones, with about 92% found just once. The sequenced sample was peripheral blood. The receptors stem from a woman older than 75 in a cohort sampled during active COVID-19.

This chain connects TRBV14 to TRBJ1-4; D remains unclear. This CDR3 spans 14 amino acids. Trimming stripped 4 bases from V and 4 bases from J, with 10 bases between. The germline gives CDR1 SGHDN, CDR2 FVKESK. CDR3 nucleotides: TGTGCCAGCAGCCCCCGGGGAGATAATGAAAAACTGTTTTTT. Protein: CASSPRGDNEKLFF.

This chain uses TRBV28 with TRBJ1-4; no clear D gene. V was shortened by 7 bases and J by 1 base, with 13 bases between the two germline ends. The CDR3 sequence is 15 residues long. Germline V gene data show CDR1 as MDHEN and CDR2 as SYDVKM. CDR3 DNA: TGTGCCAGCACTAACGTACCAGGAACTAATGAAAAACTGTTTTTT. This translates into CASTNVPGTNEKLFF.

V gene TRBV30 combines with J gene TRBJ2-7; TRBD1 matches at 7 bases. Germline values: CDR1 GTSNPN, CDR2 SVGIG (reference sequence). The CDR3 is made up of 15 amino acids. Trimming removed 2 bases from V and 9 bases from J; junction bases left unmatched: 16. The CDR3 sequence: CAWSPRRTTQGRQYF. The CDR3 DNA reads TGTGCCTGGAGTCCCCGAAGGACGACACAGGGGAGGCAGTACTTC.

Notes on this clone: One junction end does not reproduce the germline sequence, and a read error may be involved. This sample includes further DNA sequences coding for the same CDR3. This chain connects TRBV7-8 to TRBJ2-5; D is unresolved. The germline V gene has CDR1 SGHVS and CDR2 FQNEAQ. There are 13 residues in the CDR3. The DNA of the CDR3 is TGTGCCAGTAGCTCACCCGTACCGGGGACCCAGTACTTC. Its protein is CASSSPVPGTQYF.

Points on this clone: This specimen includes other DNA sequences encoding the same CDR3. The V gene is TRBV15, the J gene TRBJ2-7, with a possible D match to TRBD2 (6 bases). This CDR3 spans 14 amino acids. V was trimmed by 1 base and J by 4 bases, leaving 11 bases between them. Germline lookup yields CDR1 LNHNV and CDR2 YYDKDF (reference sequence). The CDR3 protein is CATSRVGGPYEQYF. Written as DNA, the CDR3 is TGTGCCACCAGCAGAGTGGGGGGTCCTTACGAGCAGTACTTC.

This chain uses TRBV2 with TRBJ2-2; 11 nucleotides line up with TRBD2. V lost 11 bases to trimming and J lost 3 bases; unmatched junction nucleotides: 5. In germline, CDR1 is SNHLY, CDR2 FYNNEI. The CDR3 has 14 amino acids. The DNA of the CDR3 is TGTGCCGGAGGGACTAGCGGTGACACCGGGGAGCTGTTTTTT. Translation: CAGGTSGDTGELFF.

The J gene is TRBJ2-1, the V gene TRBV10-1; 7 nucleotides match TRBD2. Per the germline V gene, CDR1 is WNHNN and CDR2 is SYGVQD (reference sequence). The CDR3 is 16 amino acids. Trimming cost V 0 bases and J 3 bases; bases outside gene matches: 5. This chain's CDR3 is CASSESVGGSYNEQFF. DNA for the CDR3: TGCGCCAGCAGTGAGTCGGTGGGCGGGAGCTACAATGAGCAGTTCTTC.

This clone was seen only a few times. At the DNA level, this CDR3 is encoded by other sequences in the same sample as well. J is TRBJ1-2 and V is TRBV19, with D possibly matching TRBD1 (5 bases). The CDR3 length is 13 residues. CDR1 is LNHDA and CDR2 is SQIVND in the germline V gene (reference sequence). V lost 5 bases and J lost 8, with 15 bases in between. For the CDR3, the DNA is TGTGCCAGTAGTTTCCAGGGTGAAGGCGGCTACACCTTC. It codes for CASSFQGEGGYTF.

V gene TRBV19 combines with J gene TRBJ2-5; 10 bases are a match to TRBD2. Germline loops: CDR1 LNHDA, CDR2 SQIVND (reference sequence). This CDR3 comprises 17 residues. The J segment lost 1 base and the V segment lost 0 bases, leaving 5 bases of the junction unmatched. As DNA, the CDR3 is TGTGCCAGTAGTATAGACCGACTAGCGGGCTCCCAAGAGACCCAGTACTTC. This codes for CASSIDRLAGSQETQYF. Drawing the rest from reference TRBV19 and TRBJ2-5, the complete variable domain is DGGITQSPKYLFRKEGQNVTLSCEQNLNHDAMYWYRQDPGQGLRLIYYSQIVNDFQKGDIAEGYSVSREKKESFPLTVTSAQKNPTAFYLCASSIDRLAGSQETQYFGPGTRLLVL.

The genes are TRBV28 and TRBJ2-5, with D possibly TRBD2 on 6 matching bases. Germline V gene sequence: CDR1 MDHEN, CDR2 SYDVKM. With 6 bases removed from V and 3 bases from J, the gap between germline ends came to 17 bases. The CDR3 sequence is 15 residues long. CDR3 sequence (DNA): TGTGCCAGCAGGCGAGCCGGAGGAGGGGAAGAGACCCAGTACTTC. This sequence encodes CASRRAGGGEETQYF.

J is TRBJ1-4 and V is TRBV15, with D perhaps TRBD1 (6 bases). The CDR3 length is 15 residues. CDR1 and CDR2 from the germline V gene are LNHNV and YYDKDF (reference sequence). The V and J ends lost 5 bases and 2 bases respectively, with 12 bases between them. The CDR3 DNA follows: TGTGCCACCAGCGTTCTGGGGGCCACTAATGAAAAACTGTTTTTT. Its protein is CATSVLGATNEKLFF.

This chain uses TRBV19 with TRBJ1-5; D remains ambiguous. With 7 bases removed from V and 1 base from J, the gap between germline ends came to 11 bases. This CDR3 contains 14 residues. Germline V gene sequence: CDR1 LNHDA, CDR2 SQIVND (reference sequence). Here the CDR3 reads CASMVAMSNQPQHF. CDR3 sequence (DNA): TGTGCCAGTATGGTAGCCATGAGCAATCAGCCCCAGCATTTT.

The CDR3 protein is CASRGQGARTIEGNTIYF. In DNA, the CDR3 is TGTGCCAGCAGGGGACAGGGGGCGAGGACTATAGAGGGAAACACCATATATTTT. This chain joins TRBV13 and TRBJ1-3; 12 bases align to TRBD1. The V gene end was trimmed by 6 bases and the J gene end by 4 bases; junction bases not matched to a gene: 13. Germline lookup yields CDR1 PRHDT and CDR2 FYEKMQ (reference sequence). CDR3 size: 18 residues.

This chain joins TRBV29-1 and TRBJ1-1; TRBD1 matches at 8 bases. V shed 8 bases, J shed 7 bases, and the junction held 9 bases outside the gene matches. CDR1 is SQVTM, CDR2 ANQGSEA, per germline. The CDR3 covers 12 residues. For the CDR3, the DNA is TGCAGCCAGGGGGCACCCACAATTGAAGCTTTCTTT. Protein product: CSQGAPTIEAFF.

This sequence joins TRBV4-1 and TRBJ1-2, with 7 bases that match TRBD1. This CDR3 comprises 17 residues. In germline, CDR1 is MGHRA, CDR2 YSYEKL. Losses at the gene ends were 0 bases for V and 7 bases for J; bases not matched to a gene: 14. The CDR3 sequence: CASSQDPGQALRGGYTF. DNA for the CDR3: TGCGCCAGCAGCCAAGATCCTGGACAGGCCCTTCGTGGTGGCTACACCTTC.

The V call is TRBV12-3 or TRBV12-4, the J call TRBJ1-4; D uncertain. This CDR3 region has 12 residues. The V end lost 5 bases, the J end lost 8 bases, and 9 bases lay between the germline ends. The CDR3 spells CASSTTEEKLFF. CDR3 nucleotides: TGTGCCAGCAGTACCACAGAGGAAAAACTGTTTTTT.

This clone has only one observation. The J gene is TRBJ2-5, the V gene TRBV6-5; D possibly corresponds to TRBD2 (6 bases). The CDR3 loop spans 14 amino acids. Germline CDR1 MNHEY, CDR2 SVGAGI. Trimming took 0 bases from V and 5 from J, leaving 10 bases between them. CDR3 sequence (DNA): TGTGCCAGCAGTTACTCGACTGGAGGGGAGACCCAGTACTTC. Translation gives CASSYSTGGETQYF.

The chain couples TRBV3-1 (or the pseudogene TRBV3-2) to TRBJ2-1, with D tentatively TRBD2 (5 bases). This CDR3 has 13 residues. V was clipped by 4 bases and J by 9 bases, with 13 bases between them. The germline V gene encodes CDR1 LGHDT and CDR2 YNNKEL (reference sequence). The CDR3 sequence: CASSRTRAVEQFF. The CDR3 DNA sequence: TGTGCCAGCAGCCGTACTAGAGCGGTTGAGCAGTTCTTC.

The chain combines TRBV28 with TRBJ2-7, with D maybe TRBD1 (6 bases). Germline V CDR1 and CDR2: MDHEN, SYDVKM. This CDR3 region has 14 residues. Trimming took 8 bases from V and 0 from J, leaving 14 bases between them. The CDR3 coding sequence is TGTGCCAGCGTAATGACAGGCCGCTCCTACGAGCAGTACTTC. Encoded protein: CASVMTGRSYEQYF. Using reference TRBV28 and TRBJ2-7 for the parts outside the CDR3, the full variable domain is DVKVTQSSRYLVKRTGEKVFLECVQDMDHENMFWYRQDPGLGLRLIYFSYDVKMKEKGDIPEGYSVSREKKERFSLILESASTNQTSMYLCASVMTGRSYEQYFGPGTRLTVT.

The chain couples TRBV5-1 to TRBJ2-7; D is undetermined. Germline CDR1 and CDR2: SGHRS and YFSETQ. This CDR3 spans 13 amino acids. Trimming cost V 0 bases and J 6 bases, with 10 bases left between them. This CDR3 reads CASSLVDNFEQYF. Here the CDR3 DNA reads TGCGCCAGCAGCTTGGTTGACAACTTCGAGCAGTACTTC.

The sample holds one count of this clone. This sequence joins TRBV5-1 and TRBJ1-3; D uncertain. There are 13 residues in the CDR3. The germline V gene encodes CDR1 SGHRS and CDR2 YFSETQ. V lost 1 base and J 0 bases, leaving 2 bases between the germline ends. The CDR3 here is CASSLYSGNTIYF. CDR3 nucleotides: TGCGCCAGCAGCTTGTACTCTGGAAACACCATATATTTT.

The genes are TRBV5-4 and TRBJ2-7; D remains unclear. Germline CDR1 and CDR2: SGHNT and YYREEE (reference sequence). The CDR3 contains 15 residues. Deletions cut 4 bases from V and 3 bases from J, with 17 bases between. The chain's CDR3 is CASSPPSYSLYEQYF. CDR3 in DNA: TGTGCCAGCAGCCCCCCTAGTTATTCTCTCTACGAGCAGTACTTC.

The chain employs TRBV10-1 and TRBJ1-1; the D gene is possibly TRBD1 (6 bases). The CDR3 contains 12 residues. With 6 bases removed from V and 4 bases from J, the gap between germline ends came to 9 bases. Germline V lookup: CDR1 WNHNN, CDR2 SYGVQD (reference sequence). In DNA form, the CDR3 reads TGCGCCAGCAGCGCAGGGGCCACTGAAGCTTTCTTT. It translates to CASSAGATEAFF.

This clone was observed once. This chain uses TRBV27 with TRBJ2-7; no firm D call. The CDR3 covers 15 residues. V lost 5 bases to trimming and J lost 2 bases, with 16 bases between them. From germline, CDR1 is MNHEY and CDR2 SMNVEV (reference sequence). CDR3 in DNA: TGTGCCAGCAGTCAACATTTTACCCCTCCCTACGAGCAGTACTTC. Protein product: CASSQHFTPPYEQYF.

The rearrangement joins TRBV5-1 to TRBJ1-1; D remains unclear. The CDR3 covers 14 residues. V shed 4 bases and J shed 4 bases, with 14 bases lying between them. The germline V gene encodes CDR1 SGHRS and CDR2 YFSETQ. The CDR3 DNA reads TGCGCCAGCAGCAAACCAGGCGTTCCCACTGAAGCTTTCTTT. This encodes CASSKPGVPTEAFF.

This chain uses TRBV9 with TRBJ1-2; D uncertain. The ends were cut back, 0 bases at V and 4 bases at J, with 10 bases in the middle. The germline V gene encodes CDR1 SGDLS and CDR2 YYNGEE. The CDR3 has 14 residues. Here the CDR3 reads CASSVAASSYGYTF. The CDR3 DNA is TGTGCCAGCAGCGTAGCCGCGTCTAGCTATGGCTACACCTTC.

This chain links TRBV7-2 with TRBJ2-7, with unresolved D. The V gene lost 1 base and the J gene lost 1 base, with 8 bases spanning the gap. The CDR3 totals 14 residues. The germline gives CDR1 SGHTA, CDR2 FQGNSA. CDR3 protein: CASSLGQASYEQYF. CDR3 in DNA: TGTGCCAGCAGCTTAGGTCAGGCATCCTACGAGCAGTACTTC.

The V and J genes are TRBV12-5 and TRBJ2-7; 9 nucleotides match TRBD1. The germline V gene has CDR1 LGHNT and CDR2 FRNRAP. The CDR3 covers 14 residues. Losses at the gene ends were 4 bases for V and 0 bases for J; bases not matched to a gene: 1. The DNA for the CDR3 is TGTGCTAGTGGTTGGGGACAGGGCTCCTACGAGCAGTACTTC. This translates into CASGWGQGSYEQYF.

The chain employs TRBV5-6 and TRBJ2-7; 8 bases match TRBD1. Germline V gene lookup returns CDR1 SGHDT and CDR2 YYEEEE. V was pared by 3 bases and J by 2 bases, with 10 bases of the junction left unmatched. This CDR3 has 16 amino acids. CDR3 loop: CASSSQQGAAPYEQYF. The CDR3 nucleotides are TGTGCCAGCAGCTCGCAGCAGGGGGCTGCCCCCTACGAGCAGTACTTC.

The CDR3 spells CASSKLVSYEQYF. The CDR3 DNA reads as TGTGCCAGCAGTAAACTTGTCTCCTACGAGCAGTACTTC. The V call is TRBV3-1 (or the pseudogene TRBV3-2), the J call TRBJ2-7; no reliable D call. V dropped 6 bases and J dropped 0 bases, with 9 bases sitting between them. Germline V gene lookup returns CDR1 LGHDT and CDR2 YNNKEL (reference sequence). There are 13 residues in the CDR3.

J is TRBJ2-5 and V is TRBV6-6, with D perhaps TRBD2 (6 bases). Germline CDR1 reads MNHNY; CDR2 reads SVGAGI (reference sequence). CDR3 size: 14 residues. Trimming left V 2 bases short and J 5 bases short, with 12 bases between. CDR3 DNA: TGTGCCAGCAGTTACCGCCCAGGGAGGGAGACCCAGTACTTC. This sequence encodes CASSYRPGRETQYF.

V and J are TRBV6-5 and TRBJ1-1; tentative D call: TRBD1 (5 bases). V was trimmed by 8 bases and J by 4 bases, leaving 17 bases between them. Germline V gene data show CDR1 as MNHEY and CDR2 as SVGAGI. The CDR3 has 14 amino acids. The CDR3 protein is CASALRRGGTEAFF. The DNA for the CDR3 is TGTGCCAGCGCCCTCCGGCGGGGGGGCACTGAAGCTTTCTTT.